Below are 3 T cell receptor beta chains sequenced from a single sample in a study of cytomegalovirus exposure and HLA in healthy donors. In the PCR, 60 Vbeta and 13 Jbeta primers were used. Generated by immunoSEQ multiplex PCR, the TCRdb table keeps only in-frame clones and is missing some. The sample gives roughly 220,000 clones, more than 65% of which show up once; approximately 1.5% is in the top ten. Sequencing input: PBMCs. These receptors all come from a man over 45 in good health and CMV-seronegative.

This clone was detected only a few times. For the CDR3, the DNA is TGCGCCAGCAGCCATCCCGGGACAGGGGGCGACTATGGCTACACCTTC. It translates to CASSHPGTGGDYGYTF. V and J are TRBV4-1 and TRBJ1-2; 12 bases align to TRBD1. From germline, CDR1 is MGHRA and CDR2 YSYEKL. V gave up 3 bases and J gave up 3 bases; unmatched junction bases: 5. The CDR3 is made up of 16 amino acids.

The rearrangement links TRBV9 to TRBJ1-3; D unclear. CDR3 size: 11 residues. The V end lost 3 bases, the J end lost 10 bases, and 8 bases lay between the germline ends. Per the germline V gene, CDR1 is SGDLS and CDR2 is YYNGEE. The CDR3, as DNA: TGTGCCAGCAGCGACCCGAGAACCATATATTTT. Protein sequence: CASSDPRTIYF.

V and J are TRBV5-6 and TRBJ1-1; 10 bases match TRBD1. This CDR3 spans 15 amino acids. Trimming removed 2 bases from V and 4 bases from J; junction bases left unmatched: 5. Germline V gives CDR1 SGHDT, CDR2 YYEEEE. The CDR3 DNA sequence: TGTGCCAGCAGCTTTAGGACAGGGGGTTTCACTGAAGCTTTCTTT. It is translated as CASSFRTGGFTEAFF.